The clone carrying this T cell receptor beta chain has only a few counts. Antigen unknown. These data are taken from a study of cytomegalovirus exposure and HLA in healthy donors. The study's findings and limits: The authors listed around 150 TCR beta chains as cytomegalovirus-associated.

With 60 Vbeta and 13 Jbeta primers, the PCR was carried out. The method was immunoSEQ multiplex PCR; TCRdb's version includes in-frame clones alone and lacks a portion of them. Of about 90,000 clones detected, approximately 60% appear once; the ten largest clones hold roughly 21%. There are 13 residues in the CDR3. Germline CDR1 reads SQVTM; CDR2 reads ANQGSEA. The V gene lost 3 bases and the J gene lost 5 bases, with 11 bases spanning the gap. V and J are TRBV29-1 and TRBJ2-1; D may be TRBD1 (6 bases). What was sequenced was PBMCs. The receptor's source is a woman aged 50 to 60 in good health and CMV-seropositive. As DNA, the CDR3 is TGCAGCGTTGACAGGGGCAGGGACAATGAGCAGTTCTTC. This encodes CSVDRGRDNEQFF.